The 8 T cell receptor beta chains listed next were all sequenced from one sample in a study of blood T cell repertoires in COVID-19. The assay was immunoSEQ multiplex PCR, and TCRdb's table has in-frame clones only and misses some. The sample includes over 100,000 clones, 86% seen only once; the top ten take 10% to 12%. Material for sequencing was peripheral blood. The receptors were gathered from a woman in her 70s with COVID-19, enrolled during active disease.

The chain uses TRBV5-1 and TRBJ2-5; the match to TRBD1 covers 7 bases. The V gene end was trimmed by 4 bases and the J gene end by 1 base; junction bases not matched to a gene: 4. The CDR3 contains 14 residues. Germline V gives CDR1 SGHRS, CDR2 YFSETQ. The CDR3 DNA sequence: TGCGCCAGCAGCCTGGGGACAGCCCAAGAGACCCAGTACTTC. Encoded protein: CASSLGTAQETQYF.

The chain employs TRBV2 and TRBJ1-2; TRBD1 agrees at 7 bases. CDR3 length equals 12 residues. The germline V gene encodes CDR1 SNHLY and CDR2 FYNNEI. V trimming: 6 bases; J trimming: 7 bases; junction bases outside the gene matches: 5. The CDR3 spells CASRAGGFGYTF. The CDR3, as DNA: TGTGCCAGCAGGGCAGGGGGATTTGGCTACACCTTC.

J is TRBJ1-3 and V is TRBV6-6; 8 bases match TRBD1. V was pared by 2 bases and J by 0 bases, with 3 bases of the junction left unmatched. The CDR3 totals 16 residues. The germline gives CDR1 MNHNY, CDR2 SVGAGI (reference sequence). The CDR3 here is CASSYQGTGSGNTIYF. Written as DNA, the CDR3 is TGTGCCAGCAGTTACCAAGGGACAGGCTCTGGAAACACCATATATTTT.

V usage is TRBV19 and J usage is TRBJ1-4; D not resolved. This CDR3 has 12 amino acids. V gave up 7 bases and J gave up 5 bases, with 8 bases separating them. Germline V lookup: CDR1 LNHDA, CDR2 SQIVND (reference sequence). CDR3 amino acids: CASNGQNEKLFF. The CDR3 bases are TGTGCCAGTAATGGCCAAAATGAAAAACTGTTTTTT.

V is TRBV5-1 and J is TRBJ1-3; D is possibly TRBD1 (5 bases). Germline-derived CDR1 and CDR2 are SGHRS and YFSETQ. The CDR3 sequence is 17 residues long. V lost 5 bases, J lost 3 bases, and 21 bases lay in between. The CDR3 region has the DNA TGCGCCAGCAGTCCAGGCCCGGGACTTTCGCTTGGAAACACCATATATTTT. The encoded protein is CASSPGPGLSLGNTIYF.

CDR3 amino acids: CASSHRVGGQTDTQYF. CDR3 in DNA: TGTGCCAGCAGTCACCGGGTTGGGGGCCAGACAGATACGCAGTATTTT. This sequence joins TRBV28 and TRBJ2-3; a possible D gene is TRBD1 (6 bases). The CDR3 totals 16 residues. V shed 5 bases and J shed 3 bases, with 18 bases lying between them. CDR1 and CDR2 (germline): MDHEN, SYDVKM.

J is TRBJ2-1 and V is TRBV18; 11 nucleotides align to TRBD2. The CDR3 contains 18 residues. J was trimmed by 7 bases and V by 0 bases; bases with no gene match: 11. The V gene's germline CDR1 is KGHSH and CDR2 LQKENI. CDR3 DNA sequence: TGTGCCAGCTCACCACCGAATGGGGTAGCGGGGGGGCAGAATGAGCAGTTCTTC. Translation gives CASSPPNGVAGGQNEQFF.

This clone was found once. This rearrangement joins TRBV9 to TRBJ2-2; a weak D match, TRBD1 (5 bases). The CDR3 length is 16 residues. Germline CDR1 and CDR2: SGDLS and YYNGEE. Trimming cost V 0 bases and J 4 bases, with 13 bases left between them. CDR3 loop: CASSVVAQGTTGELFF. As DNA, the CDR3 is TGTGCCAGCAGCGTAGTCGCCCAGGGAACCACCGGGGAGCTGTTTTTT.